The text below deals with one T cell receptor beta chain. This specimen belongs to a study of shared clonotypes between healthy human individuals. The data were produced by immunoSEQ multiplex PCR, yet TCRdb's version contains in-frame clones alone and is incomplete. The table shows approximately 1,500,000 clones, with about 96% occurring only once. V lost 4 bases and J 6 bases, leaving 10 bases between the germline ends. Germline V gene lookup returns CDR1 LGHNA and CDR2 YNFKEQ. This CDR3 is 13 amino acids long. V is TRBV4-2 and J is TRBJ2-1; no reliable D call. Sequenced: naive CD4+ T cells sorted from blood. This sample's subset: CD45RA+ positively selected. This TCR came from a man in his thirties or forties in good health. The CDR3 sequence: CASSPTGRNEQFF. The CDR3 DNA is TGTGCCAGCAGCCCCACTGGGCGCAATGAGCAGTTCTTC.